This TCR beta chain was identified in a study of beta chain features in type 1 diabetes. The CDR3 totals 13 residues. V was shortened by 3 bases and J by 7 bases, with 10 bases between the two germline ends. The V gene's germline CDR1 is MRHNA and CDR2 SNTAGT. Every bit of the isolated RNA underwent reverse transcription, so sequencing read expressed TCRB transcripts. Data came from immunoSEQ multiplex PCR; TCRdb stores just in-frame clones and leaves some out. The sample yields about 330,000 clones, about 10% seen once. This clone was seen a handful of times. Specimen: naive CD4+ T cells from blood. The TCR sequence derives from a woman aged 25 to 39 in good health. The chain has TRBV6-4 and TRBJ2-1, with D possibly matching TRBD2 (5 bases). The DNA for the CDR3 is TGTGCCAGCAGTGAACCGGGGATGAATGAGCAGTTCTTC. It encodes CASSEPGMNEQFF.